Below, 25 T cell receptor beta chains from the same sample are listed, as sequenced in a study of T cell responses to AZD1222 COVID-19 vaccine. The protocol was immunoSEQ multiplex PCR, while the TCRdb copy is restricted to in-frame clones and leaves out a portion. The table records around 99,000 clones, approximately 90% of them present only once. The sequences come from peripheral blood, collected 28 days after the second AZD1222 dose. All receptors come from an adult who received the AZD1222 COVID-19 vaccine.

V gene TRBV29-1 combines with J gene TRBJ2-1; 9 nucleotides agree with TRBD1. V shed 3 bases and J 10 bases; nucleotides not matched to a gene: 13. Germline values: CDR1 SQVTM, CDR2 ANQGSEA. This CDR3 contains 15 residues. The CDR3 DNA follows: TGCAGCGTTGATCCCGGGACAGGGAGGAGTGGGGAGCAGTTCTTC. It encodes CSVDPGTGRSGEQFF.

The chain is built from TRBV6-5 and TRBJ1-2; 8 nucleotides line up with TRBD1. CDR3 length equals 14 residues. The germline CDR1 and CDR2 sequences are MNHEY and SVGAGI. J gave up 4 bases and V 0 bases, and 1 base lay outside the gene matches. The CDR3 DNA follows: TGTGCCAGCAGTTACTCGACAGGGGTCTATGGCTACACCTTC. Translation gives CASSYSTGVYGYTF.

The chain joins TRBV18 to TRBJ1-2, with a possible D match to TRBD1 (5 bases). Germline CDR1 and CDR2: KGHSH and LQKENI. This CDR3 has 14 residues. The V gene lost 10 bases and the J gene lost 3 bases, with 18 bases spanning the gap. CDR3 sequence (DNA): TGTGCCACCCGTTATGGGGGTGAGGACTATGGCTACACCTTC. Its translation: CATRYGGEDYGYTF. Filled out from reference TRBV18 and TRBJ1-2, the complete variable domain reads NAGVMQNPRHLVRRRGQEARLRCSPMKGHSHVYWYRQLPEEGLKFMVYLQKENIIDESGMPKERFSAEFPKEGPSILRIQQVVRGDSAAYFCATRYGGEDYGYTFGSGTRLTVV.

The chain carries TRBV4-2 and TRBJ2-1, with unresolved D. The CDR3 is 14 residues long. In germline, CDR1 is LGHNA, CDR2 YNFKEQ. V gave up 0 bases and J gave up 7 bases, with 10 bases separating them. The CDR3 region is CASSQDLPENEQFF. The CDR3 region has the DNA TGTGCCAGCAGCCAAGATTTGCCAGAAAATGAGCAGTTCTTC.

The rearrangement links TRBV10-2 to TRBJ1-3; D is possibly TRBD1 (5 bases). The germline V and J ends were trimmed by 2 bases and 5 bases, with 19 bases remaining between them. This CDR3 is built from 17 residues. Germline values: CDR1 WSHSY, CDR2 SAAADI. The DNA of the CDR3 is TGCGCCAGCAGTGAGGGGCGGGGAGACGCGGACAGAAACACCATATATTTT. Residues: CASSEGRGDADRNTIYF.

The chain has TRBV30 and TRBJ1-1; D is possibly TRBD1 (6 bases). The germline V and J ends were trimmed by 3 bases and 6 bases, with 11 bases remaining between them. The CDR3 consists of 12 residues. Germline assignment: CDR1 GTSNPN and CDR2 SVGIG (reference sequence). DNA of the CDR3: TGTGCCTGGAGCCCCAGGGGCTCTGAAGCTTTCTTT. The encoded protein is CAWSPRGSEAFF.

J is TRBJ2-6 and V is TRBV5-8; TRBD1 matches 10 bases. This CDR3 is built from 17 residues. Germline CDR1 is SGHTS and CDR2 is YDEGEE. V trimming: 7 bases; J trimming: 0 bases; junction bases outside the gene matches: 7. CDR3 in amino acids: CASGPRTGGSGANVLTF. The CDR3 DNA follows: TGTGCCAGCGGCCCTCGGACAGGGGGCTCTGGGGCCAACGTCCTGACTTTC.

This rearrangement joins TRBV6-5 to TRBJ1-6; possible D gene TRBD1, 5 bases. The germline V and J ends were trimmed by 10 bases and 7 bases, with 17 bases remaining between them. Germline-derived CDR1 and CDR2 are MNHEY and SVGAGI. CDR3 size: 14 residues. The CDR3 region is CAISGRGINSPLHF. Here the CDR3 DNA reads TGTGCCATCTCGGGGCGGGGTATCAATTCACCCCTCCACTTT.

The chain employs TRBV28 and TRBJ2-7, with 7 bases identical to TRBD1. V lost 7 bases to trimming and J lost 4 bases; unmatched junction nucleotides: 10. The CDR3 extends over 14 amino acids. The germline V gene encodes CDR1 MDHEN and CDR2 SYDVKM. The CDR3 spells CASTSWDSSYEQYF. CDR3 DNA sequence: TGTGCCAGCACCTCTTGGGACAGTTCATACGAGCAGTACTTC.

This chain uses TRBV7-8 with TRBJ2-2; TRBD1 matches at 8 bases. Germline V gene data show CDR1 as SGHVS and CDR2 as FQNEAQ. CDR3 length: 16 residues. V lost 1 base to trimming and J lost 7 bases; unmatched junction nucleotides: 8. The CDR3: CASSLVAGGGLGELFF. The DNA of the CDR3 is TGTGCCAGCAGCTTAGTGGCAGGGGGCGGCCTCGGGGAGCTGTTTTTT. The full variable domain, in which reference TRBV7-8 and TRBJ2-2 provide the parts outside the CDR3, is GAGVSQSPRYKVAKRGQDVALRCDPISGHVSLFWYQQALGQGPEFLTYFQNEAQLDKSGLPSDRFFAERPEGSVSTLKIQRTQQEDSAVYLCASSLVAGGGLGELFFGEGSRLTVL.

The chain combines TRBV30 with TRBJ1-1; D ambiguous. Germline CDR1 is GTSNPN and CDR2 is SVGIG (reference sequence). The V end lost 1 base, the J end lost 1 base, and 7 bases lay between the germline ends. The CDR3 spans 13 residues. For the CDR3, the DNA is TGTGCCTGGAGTGCACATCGGAACACTGAAGCTTTCTTT. It translates to CAWSAHRNTEAFF.

The rearrangement joins TRBV30 to TRBJ2-1; tentatively, D is TRBD2 (5 bases). V lost 0 bases and J lost 8, with 14 bases in between. The CDR3 covers 14 residues. CDR1 is GTSNPN and CDR2 is SVGIG in the germline V gene (reference sequence). The CDR3 reads CAWSVLGYGDEQFF. The CDR3 nucleotides read TGTGCCTGGAGTGTACTAGGTTACGGGGATGAGCAGTTCTTC. Full variable domain (rest looked up from reference TRBV30 and TRBJ2-1): SQTIHQWPATLVQPVGSPLSLECTVEGTSNPNLYWYRQAAGRGLQLLFYSVGIGQISSEVPQNLSASRPQDRQFILSSKKLLLSDSGFYLCAWSVLGYGDEQFFGPGTRLTVL.

The rearrangement joins TRBV7-9 to TRBJ1-3; 7 bases agree with TRBD1. With V trimmed by 5 bases and J by 3 bases, 4 bases remained unmatched. The CDR3 consists of 14 residues. The germline V gene encodes CDR1 SEHNR and CDR2 FQNEAQ (reference sequence). CDR3 DNA sequence: TGTGCCAGCAGCACACGACAGGGTGGAAACACCATATATTTT. Its protein is CASSTRQGGNTIYF.

V gene TRBV6-5 combines with J gene TRBJ1-5, with D hard to call. Trimming stripped 2 bases from V and 0 bases from J, with 8 bases between. This CDR3 region has 15 residues. CDR1 and CDR2 from the germline V gene are MNHEY and SVGAGI. The CDR3 coding sequence is TGTGCCAGCAGTTACCGGGTTAATAGCAATCAGCCCCAGCATTTT. This codes for CASSYRVNSNQPQHF.

The sample holds one count of this clone. This chain links TRBV28 with TRBJ2-2; 7 nucleotides match TRBD2. This CDR3 comprises 16 residues. Germline V gene lookup returns CDR1 MDHEN and CDR2 SYDVKM. V gave up 5 bases and J gave up 3 bases; unmatched junction bases: 9. CDR3 coding DNA: TGTGCCAGCAGTGGCGGGAGAATGATGCACACCGGGGAGCTGTTTTTT. It specifies CASSGGRMMHTGELFF.

This rearrangement joins TRBV6-5 to TRBJ1-1, with D uncertain. Deletions cut 0 bases from V and 0 bases from J, with 8 bases between. There are 15 residues in the CDR3. Germline assignment: CDR1 MNHEY and CDR2 SVGAGI. This CDR3 reads CASSYSSPMNTEAFF. CDR3 sequence (DNA): TGTGCCAGCAGTTACTCAAGTCCAATGAACACTGAAGCTTTCTTT.

The chain uses TRBV3-1 (or the pseudogene TRBV3-2) and TRBJ1-2; tentatively, D is TRBD1 (5 bases). The V end was cut by 2 bases, the J end by 2 bases, with 12 bases between. CDR3 length: 15 amino acids. The germline gives CDR1 LGHDT, CDR2 YNNKEL (reference sequence). DNA of the CDR3: TGTGCCAGCAGCCAACAGGGCTCGGGGAACTATGGCTACACCTTC. Protein: CASSQQGSGNYGYTF.

For this clone: The DNA is omitted, as the CDR3 cannot be located on it reliably, and the CDR3 follows TCRdb's listing. The V gene is TRBV27, the J gene TRBJ2-5; no check of the table's D call, TRBD1, against the DNA was made. CDR1 is MNHEY, CDR2 SMNVEV, per germline (reference sequence). The CDR3 is 16 amino acids in total, end residues counted. CDR3 sequence: CASSSSTGGTLETQYF.

The rearrangement uses TRBV27 and TRBJ2-1, with D possibly TRBD2 on 7 matching bases. V was shortened by 7 bases and J by 5 bases, with 18 bases between the two germline ends. CDR3 length: 15 residues. The germline gives CDR1 MNHEY, CDR2 SMNVEV (reference sequence). The CDR3 is CASTVRGPGHNEQFF. DNA of the CDR3: TGTGCCAGCACCGTGCGGGGGCCAGGACACAATGAGCAGTTCTTC.

V usage is TRBV9 and J usage is TRBJ2-1; perhaps TRBD2 as D (6 bases). The CDR3 runs 13 residues. Looked up from germline, CDR1 is SGDLS and CDR2 is YYNGEE. Trimming pared 2 bases from V and 6 bases from J, leaving 9 bases between. The CDR3 nucleotides are TGTGCCAGCAGCGTGGAGGGATCCAATGAGCAGTTCTTC. Translation: CASSVEGSNEQFF.

The chain carries TRBV28 and TRBJ1-5; TRBD1 matches 7 bases. This CDR3 is 14 amino acids long. V shed 5 bases, J shed 3 bases, and the junction held 4 bases outside the gene matches. Germline V gene sequence: CDR1 MDHEN, CDR2 SYDVKM. The CDR3 DNA reads TGTGCCAGCAGTCCAAGGGGGCTCAATCAGCCCCAGCATTTT. This gives the protein CASSPRGLNQPQHF. The full variable domain, its missing parts supplied by reference TRBV28 and TRBJ1-5, is DVKVTQSSRYLVKRTGEKVFLECVQDMDHENMFWYRQDPGLGLRLIYFSYDVKMKEKGDIPEGYSVSREKKERFSLILESASTNQTSMYLCASSPRGLNQPQHFGDGTRLSIL.

Note on this clone: At the DNA level, this CDR3 is encoded by other sequences in the same sample as well. V usage is TRBV5-1 and J usage is TRBJ1-1; D gene uncertain. Germline CDR1 SGHRS, CDR2 YFSETQ. This CDR3 is 13 amino acids long. The ends were cut back, 0 bases at V and 0 bases at J, with 3 bases in the middle. The CDR3 DNA sequence: TGCGCCAGCAGCTTGGCCCTGAACACTGAAGCTTTCTTT. This translates into CASSLALNTEAFF. Variable domain in full (rest from reference TRBV5-1 and TRBJ1-1): KAGVTQTPRYLIKTRGQQVTLSCSPISGHRSVSWYQQTPGQGLQFLFEYFSETQRNKGNFPGRFSGRQFSNSRSEMNVSTLELGDSALYLCASSLALNTEAFFGQGTRLTVV.

The chain uses TRBV10-3 and TRBJ2-1; D assignment may be TRBD1 or TRBD2 (5 bases each). Germline CDR1 is ENHRY and CDR2 is SYGVKD. Deletions cut 6 bases from V and 7 bases from J, with 19 bases between. This CDR3 comprises 15 residues. CDR3 in amino acids: CAISLTGTLENEQFF. For the CDR3, the DNA is TGTGCCATCAGCCTAACCGGGACGCTCGAAAATGAGCAGTTCTTC.

Only one count was recorded for this clone. V and J are TRBV10-1 and TRBJ1-2, with D possibly matching TRBD1 (5 bases). V dropped 6 bases and J dropped 5 bases, with 22 bases sitting between them. Germline CDR1 WNHNN, CDR2 SYGVQD (reference sequence). CDR3 length equals 16 residues. The CDR3 sequence: CASRRGAVSLGYGYTF. DNA of the CDR3: TGCGCCAGCAGACGGGGCGCGGTATCTTTGGGGTATGGCTACACCTTC.

The chain employs TRBV9 and TRBJ2-7, with TRBD2 matching over 13 bases. V gave up 4 bases and J gave up 5 bases; unmatched junction bases: 9. Germline V lookup: CDR1 SGDLS, CDR2 YYNGEE. The CDR3 extends over 16 amino acids. The CDR3: CASSPSRTSGSNEQYF. The CDR3 DNA reads as TGTGCCAGCAGCCCCAGCCGGACTAGCGGGAGCAACGAGCAGTACTTC.